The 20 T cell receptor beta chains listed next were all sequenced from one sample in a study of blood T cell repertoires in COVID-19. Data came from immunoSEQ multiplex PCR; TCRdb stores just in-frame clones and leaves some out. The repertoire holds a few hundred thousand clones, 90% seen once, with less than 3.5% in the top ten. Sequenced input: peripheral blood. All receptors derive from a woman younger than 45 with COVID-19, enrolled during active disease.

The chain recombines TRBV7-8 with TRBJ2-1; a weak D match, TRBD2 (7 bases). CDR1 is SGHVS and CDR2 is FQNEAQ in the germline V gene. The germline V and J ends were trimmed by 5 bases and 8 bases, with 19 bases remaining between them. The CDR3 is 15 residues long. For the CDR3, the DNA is TGTGCCAGCAGCCTCCGGGACCCCGGGGGGCATGAGCAGTTCTTC. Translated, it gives CASSLRDPGGHEQFF.

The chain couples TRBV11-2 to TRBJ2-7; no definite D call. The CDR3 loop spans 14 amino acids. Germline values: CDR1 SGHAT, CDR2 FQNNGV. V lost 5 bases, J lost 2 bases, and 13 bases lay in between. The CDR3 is CASSPHTGPYEQYF. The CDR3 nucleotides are TGTGCCAGCAGCCCCCACACTGGGCCCTACGAGCAGTACTTC. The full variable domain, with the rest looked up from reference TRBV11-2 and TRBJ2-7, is EAGVAQSPRYKIIEKRQSVAFWCNPISGHATLYWYQQILGQGPKLLIQFQNNGVVDDSQLPKDRFSAERLKGVDSTLKIQPAKLEDSAVYLCASSPHTGPYEQYFGPGTRLTVT.

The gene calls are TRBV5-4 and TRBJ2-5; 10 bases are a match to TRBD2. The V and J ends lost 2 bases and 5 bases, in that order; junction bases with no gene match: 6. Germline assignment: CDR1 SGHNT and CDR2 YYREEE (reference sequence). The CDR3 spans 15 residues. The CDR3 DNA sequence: TGTGCCAGCAGCTTAGCGGGAGGGCCCGGGGAGACCCAGTACTTC. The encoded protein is CASSLAGGPGETQYF.

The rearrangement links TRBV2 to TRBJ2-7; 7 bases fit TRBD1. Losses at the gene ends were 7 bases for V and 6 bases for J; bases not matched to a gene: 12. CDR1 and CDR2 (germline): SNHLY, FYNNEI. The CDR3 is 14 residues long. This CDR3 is CASKVATGTSEQYF. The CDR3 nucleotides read TGTGCCAGCAAGGTGGCGACAGGGACCAGCGAGCAGTACTTC. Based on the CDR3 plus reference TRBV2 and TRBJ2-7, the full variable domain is EPEVTQTPSHQVTQMGQEVILRCVPISNHLYFYWYRQILGQKVEFLVSFYNNEISEKSEIFDDQFSVERPDGSNFTLKIRSTKLEDSAMYFCASKVATGTSEQYFGPGTRLTVT.

The CDR3 region is CASSSGLTANYGYTF. CDR3 nucleotides: TGTGCCAGCAGCTCAGGACTTACAGCTAACTATGGCTACACCTTC. The chain carries TRBV11-2 and TRBJ1-2; no clear D. Germline CDR1 reads SGHAT; CDR2 reads FQNNGV. Trimming took off 4 bases at V and 0 bases at J, with 12 bases between the two ends. The CDR3 is 15 amino acids.

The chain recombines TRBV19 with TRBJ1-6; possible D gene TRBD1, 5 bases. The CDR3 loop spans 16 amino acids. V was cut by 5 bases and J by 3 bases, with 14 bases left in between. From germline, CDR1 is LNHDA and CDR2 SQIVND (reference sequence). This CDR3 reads CASSASWGGYNSPLHF. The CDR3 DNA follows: TGTGCCAGTAGTGCCTCTTGGGGGGGCTATAATTCACCCCTCCACTTT.

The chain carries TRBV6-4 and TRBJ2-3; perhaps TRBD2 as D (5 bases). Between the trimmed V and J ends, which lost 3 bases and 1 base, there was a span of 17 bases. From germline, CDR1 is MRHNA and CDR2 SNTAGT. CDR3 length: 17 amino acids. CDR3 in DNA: TGTGCCAGCAGTGAAGGCGAAAGCGGTCTGGGCACAGATACGCAGTATTTT. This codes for CASSEGESGLGTDTQYF.

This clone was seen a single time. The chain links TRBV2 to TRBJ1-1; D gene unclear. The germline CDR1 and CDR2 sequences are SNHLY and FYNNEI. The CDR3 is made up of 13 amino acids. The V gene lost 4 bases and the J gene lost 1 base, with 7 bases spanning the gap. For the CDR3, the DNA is TGTGCCAGCAGTGTGAGGGAGAACACTGAAGCTTTCTTT. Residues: CASSVRENTEAFF.

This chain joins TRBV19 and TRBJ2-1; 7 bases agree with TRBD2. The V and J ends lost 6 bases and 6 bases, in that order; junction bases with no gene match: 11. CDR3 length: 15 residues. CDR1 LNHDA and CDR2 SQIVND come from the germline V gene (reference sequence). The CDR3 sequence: CASRHWGGPGNEQFF. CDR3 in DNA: TGTGCCAGTAGACATTGGGGGGGACCGGGCAATGAGCAGTTCTTC.

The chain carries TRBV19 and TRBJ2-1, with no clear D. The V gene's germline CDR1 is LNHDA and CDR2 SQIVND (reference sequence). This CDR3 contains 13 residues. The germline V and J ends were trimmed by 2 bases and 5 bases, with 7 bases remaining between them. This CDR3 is CASSISADNEQFF. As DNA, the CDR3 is TGTGCCAGTAGTATATCGGCGGACAATGAGCAGTTCTTC.

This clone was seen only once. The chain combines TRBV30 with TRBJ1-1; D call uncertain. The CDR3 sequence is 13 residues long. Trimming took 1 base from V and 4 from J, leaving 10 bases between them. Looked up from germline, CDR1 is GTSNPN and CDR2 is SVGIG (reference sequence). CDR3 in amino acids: CAWSGQVLTEAFF. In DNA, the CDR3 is TGTGCCTGGAGTGGCCAGGTTCTCACTGAAGCTTTCTTT.

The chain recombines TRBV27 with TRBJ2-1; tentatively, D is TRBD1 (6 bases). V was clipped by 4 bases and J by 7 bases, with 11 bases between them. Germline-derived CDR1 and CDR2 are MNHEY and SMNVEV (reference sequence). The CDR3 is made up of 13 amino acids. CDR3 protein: CASSSLTGNEQFF. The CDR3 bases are TGTGCCAGCAGTTCCTTGACAGGTAATGAGCAGTTCTTC.

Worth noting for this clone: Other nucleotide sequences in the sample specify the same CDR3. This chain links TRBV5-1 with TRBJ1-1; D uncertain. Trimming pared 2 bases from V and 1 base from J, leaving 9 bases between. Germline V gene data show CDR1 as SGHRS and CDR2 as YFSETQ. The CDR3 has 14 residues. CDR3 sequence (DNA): TGCGCCAGCAGCTTAGATCCAGGGAACACTGAAGCTTTCTTT. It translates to CASSLDPGNTEAFF.

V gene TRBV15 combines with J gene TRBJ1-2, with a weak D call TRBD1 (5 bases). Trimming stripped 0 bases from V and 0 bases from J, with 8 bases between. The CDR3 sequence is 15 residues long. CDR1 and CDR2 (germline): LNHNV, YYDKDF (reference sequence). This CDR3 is CATSRERTTNYGYTF. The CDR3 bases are TGTGCCACCAGCAGAGAAAGGACAACTAACTATGGCTACACCTTC.

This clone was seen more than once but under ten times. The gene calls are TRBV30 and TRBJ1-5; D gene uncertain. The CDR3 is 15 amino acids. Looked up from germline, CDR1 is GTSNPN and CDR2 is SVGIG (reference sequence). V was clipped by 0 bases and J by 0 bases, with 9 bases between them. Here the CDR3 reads CAWSVPNYSNQPQHF. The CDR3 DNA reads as TGTGCCTGGAGTGTACCCAACTATAGCAATCAGCCCCAGCATTTT.

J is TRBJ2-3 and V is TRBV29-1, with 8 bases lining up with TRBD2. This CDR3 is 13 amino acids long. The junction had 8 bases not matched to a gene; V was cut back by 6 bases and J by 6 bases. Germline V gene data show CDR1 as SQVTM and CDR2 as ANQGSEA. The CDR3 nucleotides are TGCAGCGTAGGCATCGGGGGGGAGGATACGCAGTATTTT. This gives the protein CSVGIGGEDTQYF.

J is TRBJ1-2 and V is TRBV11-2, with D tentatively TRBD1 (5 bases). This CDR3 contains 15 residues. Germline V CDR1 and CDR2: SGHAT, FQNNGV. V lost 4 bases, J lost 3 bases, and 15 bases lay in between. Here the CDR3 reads CASSSPVGDYYGYTF. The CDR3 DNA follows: TGTGCCAGCAGCTCTCCCGTAGGGGACTACTATGGCTACACCTTC. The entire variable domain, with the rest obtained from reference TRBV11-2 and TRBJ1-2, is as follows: EAGVAQSPRYKIIEKRQSVAFWCNPISGHATLYWYQQILGQGPKLLIQFQNNGVVDDSQLPKDRFSAERLKGVDSTLKIQPAKLEDSAVYLCASSSPVGDYYGYTFGSGTRLTVV.

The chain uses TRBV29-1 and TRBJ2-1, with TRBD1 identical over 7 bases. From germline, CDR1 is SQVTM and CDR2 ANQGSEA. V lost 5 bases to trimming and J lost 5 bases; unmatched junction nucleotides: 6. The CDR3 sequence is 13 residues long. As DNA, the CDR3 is TGCAGCGTTACCGGGACAGCGAACAATGAGCAGTTCTTC. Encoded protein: CSVTGTANNEQFF.

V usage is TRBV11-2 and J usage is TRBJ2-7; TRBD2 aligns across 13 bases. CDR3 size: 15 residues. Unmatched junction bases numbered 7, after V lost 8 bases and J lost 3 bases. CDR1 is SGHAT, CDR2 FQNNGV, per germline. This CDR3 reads CASGRRTSGGYEQYF. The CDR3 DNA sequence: TGTGCCAGCGGCCGTAGGACTAGCGGGGGCTACGAGCAGTACTTC.

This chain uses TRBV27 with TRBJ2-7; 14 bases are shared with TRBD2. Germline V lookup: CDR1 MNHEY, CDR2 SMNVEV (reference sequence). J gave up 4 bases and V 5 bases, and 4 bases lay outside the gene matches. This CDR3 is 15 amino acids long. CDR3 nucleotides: TGTGCCAGCAGTCCGCGGACTAGCGGGAGGTACGAGCAGTACTTC. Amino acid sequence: CASSPRTSGRYEQYF.